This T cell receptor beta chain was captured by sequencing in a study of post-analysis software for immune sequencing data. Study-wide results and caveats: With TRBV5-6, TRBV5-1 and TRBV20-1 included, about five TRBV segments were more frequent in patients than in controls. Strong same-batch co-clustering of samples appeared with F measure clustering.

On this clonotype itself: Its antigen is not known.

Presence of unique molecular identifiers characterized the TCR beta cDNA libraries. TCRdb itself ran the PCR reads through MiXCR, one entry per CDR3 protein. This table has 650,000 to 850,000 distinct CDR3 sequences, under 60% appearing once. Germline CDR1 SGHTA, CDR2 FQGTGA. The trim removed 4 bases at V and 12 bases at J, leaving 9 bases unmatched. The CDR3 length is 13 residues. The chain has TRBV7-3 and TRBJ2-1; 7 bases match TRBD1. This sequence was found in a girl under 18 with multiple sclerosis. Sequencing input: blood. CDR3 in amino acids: CASSSPDRDGQFF. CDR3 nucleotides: TGTGCCAGCAGCTCCCCAGACAGGGACGGGCAGTTCTTC.